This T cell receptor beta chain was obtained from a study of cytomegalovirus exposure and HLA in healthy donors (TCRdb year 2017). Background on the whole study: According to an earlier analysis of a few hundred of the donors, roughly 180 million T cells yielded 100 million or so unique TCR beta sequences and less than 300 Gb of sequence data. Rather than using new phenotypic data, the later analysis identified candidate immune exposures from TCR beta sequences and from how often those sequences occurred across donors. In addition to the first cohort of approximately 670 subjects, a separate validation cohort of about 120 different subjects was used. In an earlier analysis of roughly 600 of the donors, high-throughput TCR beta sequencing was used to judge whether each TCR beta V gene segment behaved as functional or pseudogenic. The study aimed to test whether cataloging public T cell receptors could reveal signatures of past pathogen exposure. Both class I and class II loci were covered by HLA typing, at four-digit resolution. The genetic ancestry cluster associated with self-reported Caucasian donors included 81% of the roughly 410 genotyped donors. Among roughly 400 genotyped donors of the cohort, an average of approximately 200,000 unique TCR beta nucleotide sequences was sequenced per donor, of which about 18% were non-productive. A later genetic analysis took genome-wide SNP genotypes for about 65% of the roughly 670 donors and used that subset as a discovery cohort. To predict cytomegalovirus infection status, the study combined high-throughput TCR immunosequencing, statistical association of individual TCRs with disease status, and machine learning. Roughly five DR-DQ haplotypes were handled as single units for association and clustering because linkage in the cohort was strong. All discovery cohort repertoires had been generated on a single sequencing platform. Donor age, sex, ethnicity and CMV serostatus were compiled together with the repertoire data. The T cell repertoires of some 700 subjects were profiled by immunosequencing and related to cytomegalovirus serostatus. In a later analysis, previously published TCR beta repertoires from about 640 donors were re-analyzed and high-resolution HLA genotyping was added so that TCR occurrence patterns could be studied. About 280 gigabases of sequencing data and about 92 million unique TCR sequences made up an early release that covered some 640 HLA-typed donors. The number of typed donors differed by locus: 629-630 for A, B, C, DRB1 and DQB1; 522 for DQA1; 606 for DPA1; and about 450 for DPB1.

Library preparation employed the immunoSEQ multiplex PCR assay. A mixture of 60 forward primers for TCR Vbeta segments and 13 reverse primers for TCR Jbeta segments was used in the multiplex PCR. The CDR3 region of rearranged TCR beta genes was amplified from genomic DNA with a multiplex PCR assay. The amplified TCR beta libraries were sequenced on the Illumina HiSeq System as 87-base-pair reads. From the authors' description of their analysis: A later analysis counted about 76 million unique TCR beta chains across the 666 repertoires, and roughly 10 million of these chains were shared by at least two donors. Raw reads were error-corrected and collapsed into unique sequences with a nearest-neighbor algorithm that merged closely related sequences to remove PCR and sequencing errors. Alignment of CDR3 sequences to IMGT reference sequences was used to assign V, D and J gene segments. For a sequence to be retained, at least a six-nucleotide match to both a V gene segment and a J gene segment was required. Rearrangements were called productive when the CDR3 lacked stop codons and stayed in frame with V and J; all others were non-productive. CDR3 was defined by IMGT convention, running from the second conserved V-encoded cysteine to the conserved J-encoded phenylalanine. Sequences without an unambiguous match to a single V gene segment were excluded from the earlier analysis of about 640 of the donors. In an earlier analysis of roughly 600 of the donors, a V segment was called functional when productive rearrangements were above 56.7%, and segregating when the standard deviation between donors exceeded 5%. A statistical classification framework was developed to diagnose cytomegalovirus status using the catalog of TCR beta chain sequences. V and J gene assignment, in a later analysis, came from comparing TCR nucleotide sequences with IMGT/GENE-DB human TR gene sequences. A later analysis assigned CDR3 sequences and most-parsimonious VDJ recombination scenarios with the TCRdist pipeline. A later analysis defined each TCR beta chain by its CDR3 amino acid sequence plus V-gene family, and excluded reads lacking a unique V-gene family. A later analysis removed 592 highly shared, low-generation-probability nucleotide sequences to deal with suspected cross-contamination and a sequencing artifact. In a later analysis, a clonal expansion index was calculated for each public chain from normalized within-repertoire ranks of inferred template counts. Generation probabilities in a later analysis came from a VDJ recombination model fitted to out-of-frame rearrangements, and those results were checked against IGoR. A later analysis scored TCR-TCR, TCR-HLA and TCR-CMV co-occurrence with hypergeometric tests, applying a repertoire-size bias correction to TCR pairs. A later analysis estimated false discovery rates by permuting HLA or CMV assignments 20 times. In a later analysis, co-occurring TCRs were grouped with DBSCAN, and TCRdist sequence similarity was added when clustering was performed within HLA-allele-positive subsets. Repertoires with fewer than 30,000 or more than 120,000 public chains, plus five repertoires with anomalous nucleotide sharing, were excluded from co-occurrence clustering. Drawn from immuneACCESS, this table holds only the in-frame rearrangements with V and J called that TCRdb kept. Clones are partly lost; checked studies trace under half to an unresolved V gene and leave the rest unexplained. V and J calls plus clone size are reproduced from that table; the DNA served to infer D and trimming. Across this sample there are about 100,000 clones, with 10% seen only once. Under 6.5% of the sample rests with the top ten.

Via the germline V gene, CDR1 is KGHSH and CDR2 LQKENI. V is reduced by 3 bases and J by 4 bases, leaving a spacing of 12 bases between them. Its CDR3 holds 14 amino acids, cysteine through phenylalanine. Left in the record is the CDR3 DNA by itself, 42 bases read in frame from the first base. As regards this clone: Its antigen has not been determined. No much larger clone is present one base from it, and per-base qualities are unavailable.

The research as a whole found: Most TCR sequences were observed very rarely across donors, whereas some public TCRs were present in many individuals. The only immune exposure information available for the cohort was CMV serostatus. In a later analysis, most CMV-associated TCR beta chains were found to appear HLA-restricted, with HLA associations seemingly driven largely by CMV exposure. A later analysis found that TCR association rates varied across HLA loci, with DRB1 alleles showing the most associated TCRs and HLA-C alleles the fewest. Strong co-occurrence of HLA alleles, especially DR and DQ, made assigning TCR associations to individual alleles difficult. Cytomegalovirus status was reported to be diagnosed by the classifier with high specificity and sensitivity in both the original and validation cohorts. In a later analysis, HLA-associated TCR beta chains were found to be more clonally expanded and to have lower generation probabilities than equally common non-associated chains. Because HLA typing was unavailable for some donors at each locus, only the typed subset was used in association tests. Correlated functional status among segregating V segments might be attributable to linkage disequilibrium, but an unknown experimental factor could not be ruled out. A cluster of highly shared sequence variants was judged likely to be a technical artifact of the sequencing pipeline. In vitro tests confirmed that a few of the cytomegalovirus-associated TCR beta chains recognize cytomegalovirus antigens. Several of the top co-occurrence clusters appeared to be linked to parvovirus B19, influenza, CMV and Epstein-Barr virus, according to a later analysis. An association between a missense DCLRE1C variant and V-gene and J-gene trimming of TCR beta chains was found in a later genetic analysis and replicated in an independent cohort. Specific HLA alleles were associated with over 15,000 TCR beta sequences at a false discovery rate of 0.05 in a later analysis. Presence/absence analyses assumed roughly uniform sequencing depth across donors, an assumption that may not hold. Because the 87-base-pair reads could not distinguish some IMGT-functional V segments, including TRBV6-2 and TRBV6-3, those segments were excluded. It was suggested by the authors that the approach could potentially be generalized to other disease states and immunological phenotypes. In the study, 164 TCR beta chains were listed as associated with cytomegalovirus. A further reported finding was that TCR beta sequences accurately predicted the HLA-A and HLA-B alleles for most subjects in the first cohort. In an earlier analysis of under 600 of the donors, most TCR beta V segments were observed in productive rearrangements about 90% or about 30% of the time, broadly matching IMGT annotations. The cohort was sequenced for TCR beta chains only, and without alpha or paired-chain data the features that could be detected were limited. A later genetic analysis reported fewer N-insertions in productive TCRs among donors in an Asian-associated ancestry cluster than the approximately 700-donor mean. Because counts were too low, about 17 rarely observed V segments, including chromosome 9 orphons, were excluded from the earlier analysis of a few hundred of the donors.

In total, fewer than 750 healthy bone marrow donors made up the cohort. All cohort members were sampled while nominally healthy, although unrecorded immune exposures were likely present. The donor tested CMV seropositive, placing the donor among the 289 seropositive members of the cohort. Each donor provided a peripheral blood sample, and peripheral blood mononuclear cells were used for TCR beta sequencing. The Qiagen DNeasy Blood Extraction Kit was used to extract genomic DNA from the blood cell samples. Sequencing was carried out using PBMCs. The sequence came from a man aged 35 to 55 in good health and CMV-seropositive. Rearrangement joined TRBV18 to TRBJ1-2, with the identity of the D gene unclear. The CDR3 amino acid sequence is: CASSPDGVSYGYTF. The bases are TGTGCCAGCTCACCTGACGGAGTATCCTATGGCTACACCTTC.